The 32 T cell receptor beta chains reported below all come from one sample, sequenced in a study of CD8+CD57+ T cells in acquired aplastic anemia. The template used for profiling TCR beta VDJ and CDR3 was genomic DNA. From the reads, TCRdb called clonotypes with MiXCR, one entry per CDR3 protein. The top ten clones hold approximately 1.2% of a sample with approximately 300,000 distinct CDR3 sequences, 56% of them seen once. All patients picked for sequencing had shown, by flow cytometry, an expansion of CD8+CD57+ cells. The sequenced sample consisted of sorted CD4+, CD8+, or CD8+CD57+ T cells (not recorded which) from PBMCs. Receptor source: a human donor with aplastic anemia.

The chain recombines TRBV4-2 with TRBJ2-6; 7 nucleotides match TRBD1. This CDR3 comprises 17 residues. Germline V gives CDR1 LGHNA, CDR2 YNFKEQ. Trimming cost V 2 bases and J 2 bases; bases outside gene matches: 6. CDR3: CASSQPTGSAGANVLTF. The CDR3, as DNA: TGTGCCAGCAGCCAACCGACAGGGAGTGCTGGGGCCAACGTCCTGACTTTC.

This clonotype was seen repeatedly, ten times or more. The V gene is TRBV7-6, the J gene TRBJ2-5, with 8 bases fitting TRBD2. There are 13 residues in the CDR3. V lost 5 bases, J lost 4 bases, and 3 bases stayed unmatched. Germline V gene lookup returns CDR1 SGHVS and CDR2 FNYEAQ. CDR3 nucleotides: TGTGCCAGCAGCCGGGGGGGCACAGAGACCCAGTACTTC. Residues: CASSRGGTETQYF.

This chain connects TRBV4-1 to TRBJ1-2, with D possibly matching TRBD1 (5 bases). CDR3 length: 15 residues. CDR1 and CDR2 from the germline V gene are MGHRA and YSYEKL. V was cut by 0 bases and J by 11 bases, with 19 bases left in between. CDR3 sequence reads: CASSQERRGRGSYTF. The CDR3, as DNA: TGCGCCAGCAGCCAAGAACGGCGGGGTAGGGGAAGTTACACCTTC.

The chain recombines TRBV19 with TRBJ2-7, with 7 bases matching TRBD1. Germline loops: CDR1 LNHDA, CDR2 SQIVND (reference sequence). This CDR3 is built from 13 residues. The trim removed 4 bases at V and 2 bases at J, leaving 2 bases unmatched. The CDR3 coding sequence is TGTGCCAGTAGTAGGCAGGGGGCCTACGAGCAGTACTTC. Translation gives CASSRQGAYEQYF.

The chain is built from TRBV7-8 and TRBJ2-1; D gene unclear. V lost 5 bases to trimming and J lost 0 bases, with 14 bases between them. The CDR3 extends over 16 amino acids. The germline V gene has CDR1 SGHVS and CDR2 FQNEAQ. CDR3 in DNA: TGTGCCAGCAGCCAAGAACGGGCGAGCTCCTACAATGAGCAGTTCTTC. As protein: CASSQERASSYNEQFF.

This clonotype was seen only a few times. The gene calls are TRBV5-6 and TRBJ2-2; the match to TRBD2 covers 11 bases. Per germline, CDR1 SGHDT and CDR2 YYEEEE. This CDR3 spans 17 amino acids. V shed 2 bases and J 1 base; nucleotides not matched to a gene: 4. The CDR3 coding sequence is TGTGCCAGCAGCTTACCAGGACTAGCGGGGAACACCGGGGAGCTGTTTTTT. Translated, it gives CASSLPGLAGNTGELFF.

The CDR3 loop reads CASTTSGKGVYEQYF. In nucleotides, the CDR3 is TGTGCCAGCACCACGTCGGGAAAAGGGGTATACGAGCAGTACTTC. The chain recombines TRBV6-6 with TRBJ2-7; D may match TRBD1 or TRBD2 (5 bases each). The length of the CDR3 is 15 residues. V gave up 7 bases and J gave up 4 bases, with 20 bases separating them. From germline, CDR1 is MNHNY and CDR2 SVGAGI (reference sequence).

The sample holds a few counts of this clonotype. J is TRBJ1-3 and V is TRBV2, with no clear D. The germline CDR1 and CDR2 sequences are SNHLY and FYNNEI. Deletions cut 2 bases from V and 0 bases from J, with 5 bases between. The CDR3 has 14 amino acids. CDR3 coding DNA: TGTGCCAGCAGTGAACAGAACTCTGGAAACACCATATATTTT. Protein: CASSEQNSGNTIYF.

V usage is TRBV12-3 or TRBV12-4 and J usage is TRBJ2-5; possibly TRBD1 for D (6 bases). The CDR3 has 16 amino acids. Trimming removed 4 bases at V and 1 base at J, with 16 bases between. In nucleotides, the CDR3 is TGTGCCAGCAGTTCGCGACTGTGGGACACCCAAGAGACCCAGTACTTC. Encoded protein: CASSSRLWDTQETQYF.

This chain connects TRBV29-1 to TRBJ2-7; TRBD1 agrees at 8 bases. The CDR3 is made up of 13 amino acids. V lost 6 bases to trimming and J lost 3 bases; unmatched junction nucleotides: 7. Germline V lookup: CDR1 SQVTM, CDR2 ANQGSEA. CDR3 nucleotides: TGCAGCGTGCAGACAGGGGCAAACTACGAGCAGTACTTC. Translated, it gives CSVQTGANYEQYF.

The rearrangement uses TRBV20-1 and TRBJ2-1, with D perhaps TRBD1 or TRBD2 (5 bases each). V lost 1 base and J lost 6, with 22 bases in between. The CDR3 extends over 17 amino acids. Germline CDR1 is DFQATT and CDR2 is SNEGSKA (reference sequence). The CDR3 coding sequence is TGCAGTGCTAGAGTATCATCTTGGGGGTTCGAGGGCAATGAGCAGTTCTTC. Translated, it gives CSARVSSWGFEGNEQFF.

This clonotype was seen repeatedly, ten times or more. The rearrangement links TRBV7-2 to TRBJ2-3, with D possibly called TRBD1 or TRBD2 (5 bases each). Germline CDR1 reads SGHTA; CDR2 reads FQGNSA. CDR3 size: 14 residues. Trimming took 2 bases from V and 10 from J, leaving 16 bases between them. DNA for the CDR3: TGTGCCAGCAGCTTAAGTCGCCCCCAGGGAGCGCAGTATTTT. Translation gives CASSLSRPQGAQYF.

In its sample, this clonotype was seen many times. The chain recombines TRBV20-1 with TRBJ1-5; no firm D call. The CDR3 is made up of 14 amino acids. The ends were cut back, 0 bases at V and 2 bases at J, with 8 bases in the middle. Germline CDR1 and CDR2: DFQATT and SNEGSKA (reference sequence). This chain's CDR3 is CSARDMQGNQPQHF. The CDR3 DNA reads TGCAGTGCTAGAGATATGCAGGGCAATCAGCCCCAGCATTTT.

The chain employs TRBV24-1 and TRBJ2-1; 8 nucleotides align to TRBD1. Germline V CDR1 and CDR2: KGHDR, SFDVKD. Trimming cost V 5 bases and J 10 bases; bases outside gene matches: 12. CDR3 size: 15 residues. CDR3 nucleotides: TGTGCCACCAGTGTTGCCGGGACAGGTCCTTACGAGCAGTTCTTC. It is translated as CATSVAGTGPYEQFF.

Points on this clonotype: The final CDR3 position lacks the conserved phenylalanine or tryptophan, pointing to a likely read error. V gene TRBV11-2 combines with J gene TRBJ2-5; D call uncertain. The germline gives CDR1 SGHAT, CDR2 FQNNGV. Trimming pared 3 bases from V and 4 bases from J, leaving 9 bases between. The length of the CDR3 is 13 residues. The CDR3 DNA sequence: TGTGCCAGCAGCTTGGAGTCCCGAGAGACCCAGTACCTC. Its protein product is CASSLESRETQYL.

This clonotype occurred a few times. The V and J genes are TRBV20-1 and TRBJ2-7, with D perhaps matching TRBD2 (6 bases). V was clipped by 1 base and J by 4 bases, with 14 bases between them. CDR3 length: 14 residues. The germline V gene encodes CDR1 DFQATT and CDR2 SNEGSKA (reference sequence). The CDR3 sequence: CSARGAGLGYEQYF. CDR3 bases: TGCAGTGCTAGAGGGGCGGGGCTCGGATACGAGCAGTACTTC.

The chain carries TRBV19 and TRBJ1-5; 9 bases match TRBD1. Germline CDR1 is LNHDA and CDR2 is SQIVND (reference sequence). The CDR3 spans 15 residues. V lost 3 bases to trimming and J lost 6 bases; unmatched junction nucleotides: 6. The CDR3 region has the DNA TGTGCCAGTAGTATCACCGGGACAGGGACTCAGCCCCAGCATTTT. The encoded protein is CASSITGTGTQPQHF.

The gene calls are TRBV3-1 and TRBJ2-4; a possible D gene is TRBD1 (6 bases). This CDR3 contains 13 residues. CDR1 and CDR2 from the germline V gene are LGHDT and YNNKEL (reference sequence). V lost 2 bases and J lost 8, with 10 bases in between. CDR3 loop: CASSQSQGYIQYF. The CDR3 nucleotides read TGTGCCAGCAGCCAAAGTCAGGGGTACATTCAGTACTTC.

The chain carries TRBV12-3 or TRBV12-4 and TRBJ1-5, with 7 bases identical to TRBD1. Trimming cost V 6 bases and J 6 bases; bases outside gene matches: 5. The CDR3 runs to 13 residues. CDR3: CASSRQGGQPQHF. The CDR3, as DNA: TGTGCCAGCAGCAGACAGGGTGGTCAGCCCCAGCATTTT.

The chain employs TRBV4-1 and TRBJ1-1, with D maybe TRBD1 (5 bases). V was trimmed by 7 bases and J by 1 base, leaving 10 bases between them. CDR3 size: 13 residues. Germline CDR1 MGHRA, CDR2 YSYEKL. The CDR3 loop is CASMGQENTEAFF. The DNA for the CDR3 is TGCGCCAGCATGGGGCAGGAGAACACTGAAGCTTTCTTT.

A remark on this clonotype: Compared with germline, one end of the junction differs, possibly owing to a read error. The CDR3, as DNA: TGTGCCAGCAGCGTAGATTCGACCTCTTATGGAAACACCATATACTTT. As protein: CASSVDSTSYGNTIYF. The chain carries TRBV9 and TRBJ1-3; no clear D gene. Germline loops: CDR1 SGDLS, CDR2 YYNGEE. This CDR3 has 16 amino acids.

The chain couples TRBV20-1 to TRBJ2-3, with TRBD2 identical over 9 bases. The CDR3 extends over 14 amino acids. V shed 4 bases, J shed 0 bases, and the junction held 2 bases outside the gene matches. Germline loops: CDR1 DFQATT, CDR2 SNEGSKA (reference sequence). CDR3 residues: CSAITSGSTDTQYF. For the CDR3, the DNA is TGCAGTGCTATTACTAGCGGGAGCACAGATACGCAGTATTTT.

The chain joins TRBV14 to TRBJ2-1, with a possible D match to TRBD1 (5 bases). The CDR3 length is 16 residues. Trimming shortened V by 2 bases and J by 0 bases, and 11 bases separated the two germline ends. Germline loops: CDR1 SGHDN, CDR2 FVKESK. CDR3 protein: CASSQKGSSSYNEQFF. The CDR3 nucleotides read TGTGCCAGCAGCCAAAAGGGGTCGAGCTCCTACAATGAGCAGTTCTTC.

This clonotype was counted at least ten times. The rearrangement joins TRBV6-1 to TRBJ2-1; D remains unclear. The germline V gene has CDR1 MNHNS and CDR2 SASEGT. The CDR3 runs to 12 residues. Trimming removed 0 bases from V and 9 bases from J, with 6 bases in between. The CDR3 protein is CASSEALLEQFF. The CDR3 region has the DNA TGTGCCAGCAGTGAAGCGCTTCTTGAGCAGTTCTTC.

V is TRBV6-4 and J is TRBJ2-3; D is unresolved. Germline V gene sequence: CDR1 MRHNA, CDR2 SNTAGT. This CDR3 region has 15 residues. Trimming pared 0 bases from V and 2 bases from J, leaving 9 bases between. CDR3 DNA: TGTGCCAGCAGTGACTCGGCAGGTGACACAGATACGCAGTATTTT. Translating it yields CASSDSAGDTDTQYF.

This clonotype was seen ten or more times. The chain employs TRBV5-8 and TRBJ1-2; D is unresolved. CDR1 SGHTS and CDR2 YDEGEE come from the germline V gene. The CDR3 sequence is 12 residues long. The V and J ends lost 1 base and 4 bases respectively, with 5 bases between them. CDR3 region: CASSLRSYGYTF. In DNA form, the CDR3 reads TGTGCCAGCAGCTTGAGGAGCTATGGCTACACCTTC.

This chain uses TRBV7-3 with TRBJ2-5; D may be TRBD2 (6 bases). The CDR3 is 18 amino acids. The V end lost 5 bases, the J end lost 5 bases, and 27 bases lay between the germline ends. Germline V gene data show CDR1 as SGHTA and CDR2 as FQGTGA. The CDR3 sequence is CASSPRPRGLTRRETQYF. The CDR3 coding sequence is TGTGCCAGCAGCCCACGACCGCGGGGACTTACCAGGCGGGAGACCCAGTACTTC.

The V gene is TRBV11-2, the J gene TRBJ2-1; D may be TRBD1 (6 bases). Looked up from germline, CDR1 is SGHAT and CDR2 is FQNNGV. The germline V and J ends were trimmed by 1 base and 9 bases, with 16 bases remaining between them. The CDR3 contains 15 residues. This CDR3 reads CASSLVPEQGTEQFF. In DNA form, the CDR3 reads TGTGCCAGCAGCTTAGTCCCAGAACAGGGAACTGAGCAGTTCTTC.

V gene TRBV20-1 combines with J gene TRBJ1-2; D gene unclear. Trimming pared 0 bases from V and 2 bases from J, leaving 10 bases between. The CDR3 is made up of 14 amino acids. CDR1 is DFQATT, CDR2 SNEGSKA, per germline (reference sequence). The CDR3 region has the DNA TGCAGTGCTAGAGAGAGACCTGGGAACTATGGCTACACCTTC. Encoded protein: CSARERPGNYGYTF.

In DNA, the CDR3 is TGCAGTGCTGAATTAGGGTTCACTGAAGCTTTCTTT. Translating gives CSAELGFTEAFF. The V call is TRBV20-1, the J call TRBJ1-1; D remains unclear. CDR3 length: 12 amino acids. Germline-derived CDR1 and CDR2 are DFQATT and SNEGSKA (reference sequence). Between the trimmed V and J ends, which lost 5 bases and 4 bases, there was a span of 11 bases.

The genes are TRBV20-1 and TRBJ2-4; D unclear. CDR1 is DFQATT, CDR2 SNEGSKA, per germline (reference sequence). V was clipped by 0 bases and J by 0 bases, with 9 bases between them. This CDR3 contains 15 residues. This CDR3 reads CSARDRVGAKNIQYF. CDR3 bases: TGCAGTGCTAGAGATCGGGTGGGAGCCAAAAACATTCAGTACTTC.

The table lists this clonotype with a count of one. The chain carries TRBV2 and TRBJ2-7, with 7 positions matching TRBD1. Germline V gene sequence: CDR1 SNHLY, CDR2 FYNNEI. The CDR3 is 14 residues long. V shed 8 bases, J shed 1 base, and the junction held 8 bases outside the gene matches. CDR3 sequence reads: CASSPDRVSYEQYF. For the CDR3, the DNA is TGTGCCAGCTCGCCCGACAGGGTTTCCTACGAGCAGTACTTC.